This is a list of T cell receptor beta chains from one sample in a study of T cells in Graves' hyperthyroidism and ophthalmopathy. TCRdb fed the multiplex PCR reads into MiXCR, producing one record per CDR3 protein. The sample gives roughly 600,000 distinct CDR3 sequences, about 15% of which show up once; under 15% is in the top ten. Sequencing was carried out using blood. The receptor source for this set is a woman in her 50s with Graves' ophthalmopathy. The CDR3 runs from the conserved cysteine through the conserved F or W. The D gene is left open where the match is weak. A clone size is listed for some rows: how often the clone was seen (once, few, many), or a class if it is expanded.

V,D,size,J,CDR3,DNA
TRBV7-2,TRBD2,many,TRBJ2-7,CASSLYTSGIYEQYF,TGTGCCAGCAGCTTATATACTAGCGGGATCTACGAGCAGTACTTC
TRBV27,NA,NA,TRBJ1-1,CASSLSWNTEAFF,TGTGCCAGCAGTCTTTCTTGGAACACTGAAGCTTTCTTT
TRBV3-1,NA,many,TRBJ2-2,CASSQDWQTLNTGELFF,TGTGCCAGCAGCCAAGATTGGCAGACATTGAACACCGGGGAGCTGTTTTTT
TRBV4-2,TRBD2,few,TRBJ2-1,CASLPVASGNLEQFF,TGTGCCAGCCTGCCAGTGGCTAGCGGGAACCTTGAGCAGTTCTTC
TRBV28,NA,NA,TRBJ2-2,CAIKQVANTGELFF,TGTGCCATAAAACAGGTGGCGAACACCGGGGAGCTGTTTTTT
TRBV2,NA,many,TRBJ1-1,CASRPTTGFTEAFF,TGTGCCAGCAGGCCAACTACAGGATTCACTGAAGCTTTCTTT
TRBV30,TRBD2,NA,TRBJ2-3,CAWSVLAGGPGTQYF,TGTGCCTGGAGTGTACTAGCGGGAGGGCCTGGTACGCAGTATTTT
TRBV27,TRBD2,few,TRBJ2-1,CASSSGLAGGYEQFF,TGTGCCAGCTCTTCTGGACTAGCGGGAGGGTATGAGCAGTTCTTC
TRBV3-1,TRBD1,many,TRBJ1-4,CASSQWGQGGSEKLFF,TGTGCCAGCAGCCAGTGGGGACAGGGTGGAAGTGAAAAACTGTTTTTT
TRBV28,NA,NA,TRBJ2-6,CAGMGASSGANVLTF,TGTGCCGGCATGGGGGCGAGCTCTGGGGCCAACGTCCTGACTTTC
TRBV20-1,NA,many,TRBJ1-1,CSALRGNTEAFF,TGCAGTGCTTTACGGGGGAACACTGAAGCTTTCTTT
TRBV7-3,NA,many,TRBJ1-1,CASSPNSLKNTEAFF,TGTGCCAGCAGCCCTAATTCCCTAAAGAACACTGAAGCTTTCTTT
TRBV20-1,NA,many,TRBJ1-2,CSARDTSRDYGYTF,TGCAGTGCTAGAGATACGAGCAGGGACTATGGCTACACCTTC
TRBV20-1,NA,NA,TRBJ2-2,CSARAKSRMNTGELFF,TGCAGTGCTAGAGCGAAATCCAGGATGAACACCGGGGAGCTGTTTTTT
TRBV28,NA,many,TRBJ1-2,CASSQGLGYGYTF,TGTGCCAGCAGTCAGGGTTTGGGCTATGGCTACACCTTC
TRBV24-1,TRBD1,many,TRBJ2-1,CATSDTTGAHNEQFF,TGTGCCACCAGTGATACGACAGGGGCCCACAATGAGCAGTTCTTC
TRBV20-1,TRBD1,many,TRBJ1-1,CSAGTRQGRTEAFF,TGCAGTGCTGGAACCCGACAGGGAAGGACTGAAGCTTTCTTT
TRBV30,TRBD1,many,TRBJ1-2,CAWTQGPPYGYTF,TGTGCCTGGACACAGGGGCCACCTTATGGCTACACCTTC
TRBV20-1,TRBD2,many,TRBJ2-5,CSARGRRGSSSGFQETQYF,TGCAGTGCTAGAGGGAGACGGGGCAGTTCTAGCGGCTTTCAAGAGACCCAGTACTTC
TRBV28,NA,many,TRBJ2-7,CASRSRVGYEQYF,TGTGCCAGCAGGTCCAGGGTGGGATACGAGCAGTACTTC
TRBV15,NA,NA,TRBJ2-5,CATSREETGETQYF,TGTGCCACCAGCAGAGAAGAAACCGGAGAGACCCAGTACTTC
TRBV7-2,TRBD2,many,TRBJ2-3,CASRRLAGEYFTSTDTQYF,TGTGCCAGCAGACGACTAGCGGGAGAATATTTTACTAGCACAGATACGCAGTATTTT
TRBV6-2/TRBV6-3,NA,many,TRBJ1-1,CASRTDGNTEAFF,TGTGCCAGCAGAACCGACGGGAACACTGAAGCTTTCTTT
TRBV5-1,NA,many,TRBJ1-2,CASSLFSPAGDYGYTF,TGCGCCAGCAGCTTATTTTCTCCGGCGGGGGACTATGGCTACACCTTC
TRBV9,NA,few,TRBJ1-1,CASSVGGLMNTEAFF,TGTGCCAGCAGCGTAGGGGGCCTGATGAACACTGAAGCTTTCTTT
TRBV28,NA,many,TRBJ2-7,CASSPSPPTSSSSYEQYF,TGTGCCAGCAGCCCCAGCCCACCAACTAGTTCGAGCTCCTACGAGCAGTACTTC
TRBV2,NA,many,TRBJ2-3,CASSAADDVGADTQYF,TGTGCCAGCAGTGCTGCGGATGATGTAGGCGCAGATACGCAGTATTTT
TRBV11-3,NA,many,TRBJ2-1,CASSLDVANYNEQFF,TGTGCCAGCAGCTTAGATGTAGCGAATTACAATGAGCAGTTCTTC
TRBV7-8,TRBD2,many,TRBJ2-5,CASSPSGGREETQYF,TGTGCCAGCAGCCCCTCGGGCGGGAGAGAAGAGACCCAGTACTTC
TRBV30,NA,many,TRBJ1-5,CAWSPNSNQPQHF,TGTGCCTGGAGTCCGAATAGCAATCAGCCCCAGCATTTT
TRBV28,NA,many,TRBJ2-7,CASSPPGGVYEQYF,TGTGCCAGCTCACCACCTGGGGGCGTCTACGAGCAGTACTTC
TRBV7-9,NA,many,TRBJ2-1,CASSLPRQKNNEQFF,TGTGCCAGCAGCTTACCCCGACAGAAAAACAATGAGCAGTTCTTC
TRBV18,NA,NA,TRBJ2-6,CASSPLTGTGANVLTF,TGTGCCAGCTCACCGCTTACAGGGACTGGGGCCAACGTCCTGACTTTC
TRBV4-3,NA,few,TRBJ1-2,CASSQDKGGYGYTF,TGCGCCAGCAGCCAAGACAAGGGGGGCTATGGCTACACCTTC
TRBV18,NA,many,TRBJ2-7,CASAIQHPSYEQYF,TGTGCCAGCGCCATACAGCACCCATCCTACGAGCAGTACTTC
TRBV6-1,NA,few,TRBJ1-5,CASKESNQPQHF,TGTGCCAGCAAGGAAAGCAATCAGCCCCAGCATTTT
TRBV27,TRBD1,once,TRBJ1-1,CASSLYLPETGGGNTEAFF,TGTGCCAGCAGTTTATACCTACCTGAGACAGGGGGCGGAAACACTGAAGCTTTCTTT
TRBV6-1,NA,few,TRBJ2-3,CASVFSTDTQYF,TGTGCCAGCGTTTTTAGTACAGATACGCAGTATTTT
TRBV6-2/TRBV6-3,TRBD1,many,TRBJ1-5,CASRRQGASDNQPQHF,TGTGCCAGCAGGAGACAGGGGGCGTCGGACAATCAGCCCCAGCATTTT
TRBV27,NA,NA,TRBJ1-4,CASRKSGALNEKLFF,TGTGCCAGCAGAAAATCGGGAGCCCTTAATGAAAAACTGTTTTTT
TRBV28,NA,NA,TRBJ2-2,CASSFIGTGELFF,TGTGCCAGCAGTTTTATAGGGACCGGGGAGCTGTTTTTT
TRBV20-1,TRBD1,NA,TRBJ2-2,CSARDRVTGELFF,TGCAGTGCTCGGGACAGGGTGACCGGGGAGCTGTTTTTT
TRBV6-1,TRBD2,few,TRBJ2-2,CASSSGLGQTGELFF,TGTGCCAGCAGCTCGGGACTAGGACAGACAGGGGAGCTGTTTTTT
TRBV7-2,TRBD2,many,TRBJ2-3,CASSPRLAGVGTDTQYF,TGTGCCAGCAGCCCCCGACTAGCGGGAGTTGGTACAGATACGCAGTATTTT
TRBV29-1,NA,NA,TRBJ2-5,CSAADGWLGTQYF,TGCAGCGCTGCCGACGGGTGGCTAGGGACCCAGTACTTC
TRBV6-2/TRBV6-3,NA,many,TRBJ2-7,CASSWTLSSYEQYF,TGTGCCAGCAGCTGGACACTAAGCTCCTACGAGCAGTACTTC
TRBV27,NA,many,TRBJ1-1,CASSLYGTGGGVNTEAFF,TGTGCCAGCAGTCTATACGGGACTGGCGGCGGGGTGAACACTGAAGCTTTCTTT
TRBV5-1,TRBD2,many,TRBJ2-3,CASSFSGYPDTQYF,TGCGCCAGCAGCTTTAGCGGGTACCCAGATACGCAGTATTTT
TRBV3-1,NA,NA,TRBJ2-3,CASSRLSSTDTQYF,TGTGCCAGCAGCCGGCTCTCTAGCACAGATACGCAGTATTTT
TRBV13,NA,many,TRBJ2-1,CASSSNPSLPYNEQFF,TGTGCCAGCAGCAGTAATCCGTCGCTACCCTACAATGAGCAGTTCTTC
TRBV15,NA,many,TRBJ2-1,CATSRVGGAKSNEQFF,TGTGCCACCAGCAGAGTGGGGGGGGCGAAGAGCAATGAGCAGTTCTTC
TRBV6-1,NA,many,TRBJ1-1,CASSYSLRVPSTEAFF,TGTGCCAGCAGTTATTCTCTCAGGGTGCCGAGCACTGAAGCTTTCTTT
TRBV25-1,TRBD1,NA,TRBJ1-1,CASREGGDRNTEAFF,TGTGCCAGCAGGGAGGGAGGGGACAGGAACACTGAAGCTTTCTTT